These 13 T cell receptor beta chains originate from one sample sequenced in a study of T cell repertoires in cytomegalovirus infection. TCRdb reprocessed the reads via MiXCR and lists one record per CDR3 protein. Here the sample spans 560,000 or so distinct CDR3 sequences, 15% to 20% being singletons. The sample consisted of CD8+ T cells from PBMCs. The receptors stem from a human donor in good health (CMV status not recorded). Some clones in this sample may be carry-over from other donors' samples.

This clonotype was recorded at least ten times. V and J are TRBV7-2 and TRBJ1-3; D call uncertain. Per the germline V gene, CDR1 is SGHTA and CDR2 is FQGNSA. V shed 1 base and J shed 4 bases, with 11 bases lying between them. The CDR3 spans 15 residues. DNA for the CDR3: TGTGCCAGCAGCTTAGGGCCCAGAACCGGAAACACCATATATTTT. It codes for CASSLGPRTGNTIYF.

This clonotype was observed a few times. The chain joins TRBV29-1 to TRBJ1-2, with D possibly being TRBD1 (5 bases). The germline gives CDR1 SQVTM, CDR2 ANQGSEA. The CDR3 is made up of 12 amino acids. Deletions cut 2 bases from V and 8 bases from J, with 12 bases between. The CDR3 loop reads CSVEKAGWGYTF. The CDR3 DNA reads as TGCAGCGTTGAAAAGGCAGGGTGGGGCTACACCTTC.

This clonotype showed up just a few times. The chain combines TRBV6-1 with TRBJ1-5, with TRBD1 identical over 7 bases. CDR1 and CDR2 from the germline V gene are MNHNS and SASEGT. The CDR3 spans 15 residues. Trimming cost V 6 bases and J 7 bases; bases outside gene matches: 12. In nucleotides, the CDR3 is TGTGCCAGCAGAATCCGGGACAGTGTTGGACAGCCCCAGCATTTT. This codes for CASRIRDSVGQPQHF.

The sample holds many counts of this clonotype. V usage is TRBV12-3 or TRBV12-4 and J usage is TRBJ2-1; D may be TRBD1 (5 bases). V was cut by 6 bases and J by 4 bases, with 10 bases left in between. The CDR3 has 13 residues. The chain's CDR3 is CASRGASYNEQFF. CDR3 nucleotide sequence: TGTGCCAGCAGAGGGGCTAGTTACAATGAGCAGTTCTTC.

This chain joins TRBV7-3 and TRBJ2-3, with D perhaps matching TRBD1 or TRBD2 (5 bases each). Germline V gene data show CDR1 as SGHTA and CDR2 as FQGTGA. The CDR3 is 15 residues long. V gave up 0 bases and J gave up 3 bases, with 10 bases separating them. This CDR3 reads CASSLTVRETDTQYF. The DNA of the CDR3 is TGTGCCAGCAGCTTAACAGTCAGGGAGACAGATACGCAGTATTTT.

This clonotype occurred many times. The junction differs from germline at one of its ends, possibly a read error. The gene calls are TRBV12-3 or TRBV12-4 and TRBJ1-3; tentatively, D is TRBD1 (5 bases). This CDR3 comprises 12 residues. The CDR3 loop is CASSYGAHFGPF. As DNA, the CDR3 is TGTGCCAGCAGTTATGGGGCTCACTTCGGGCCATTT.

This clonotype appeared many times. The J gene is TRBJ2-7, the V gene TRBV29-1; 7 bases are a match to TRBD2. J was trimmed by 3 bases and V by 4 bases; bases with no gene match: 0. The CDR3 is 11 residues long. Germline loops: CDR1 SQVTM, CDR2 ANQGSEA. The CDR3 sequence is CSVGEGYEQYF. CDR3 bases: TGCAGCGTTGGGGAGGGCTACGAGCAGTACTTC.

CDR3 protein: CASSYSQGASEAFF. CDR3 nucleotide sequence: TGTGCCAGCAGTTACTCACAGGGGGCGTCTGAAGCTTTCTTT. The chain combines TRBV6-5 with TRBJ1-1; TRBD1 aligns across 9 bases. V was clipped by 0 bases and J by 6 bases; unmatched bases: 2. CDR1 and CDR2 (germline): MNHEY, SVGAGI. The CDR3 totals 14 residues.

This clonotype has a count of ten or more. This chain connects TRBV29-1 to TRBJ2-1; D is unclear. V was clipped by 6 bases and J by 6 bases, with 21 bases between them. The germline CDR1 and CDR2 sequences are SQVTM and ANQGSEA. This CDR3 contains 15 residues. CDR3 in DNA: TGCAGCGTCGATGATCCGAGGAGTACGGGCAATGAGCAGTTCTTC. It codes for CSVDDPRSTGNEQFF.

The chain has TRBV19 and TRBJ2-1, with D perhaps matching TRBD1 or TRBD2 (5 bases each). Germline CDR1 reads LNHDA; CDR2 reads SQIVND (reference sequence). V was cut by 2 bases and J by 4 bases, with 18 bases left in between. The CDR3 contains 17 residues. The CDR3 DNA follows: TGTGCCAGTAGTATATTGGCTGGGACGGAACTATACAATGAGCAGTTCTTC. Amino acids: CASSILAGTELYNEQFF.

In its sample, this clonotype was seen many times. The chain is built from TRBV7-9 and TRBJ1-6; D might be TRBD1 (5 bases). From germline, CDR1 is SEHNR and CDR2 FQNEAQ (reference sequence). The V gene lost 5 bases and the J gene lost 8 bases, with 25 bases spanning the gap. The CDR3 covers 18 residues. The CDR3 DNA reads TGTGCCAGCAGCGCCTCCCCCGAGATATGGGCACAGGATTCACCCCTCCACTTT. Amino acids: CASSASPEIWAQDSPLHF.

The V gene is TRBV6-5, the J gene TRBJ1-2; D remains ambiguous. Trimming stripped 2 bases from V and 3 bases from J, with 7 bases between. The CDR3 has 13 amino acids. CDR1 is MNHEY and CDR2 is SVGAGI in the germline V gene. The CDR3 loop is CASSYDEYYGYTF. CDR3 in DNA: TGTGCCAGCAGTTACGACGAGTACTATGGCTACACCTTC.

This clonotype occurred many times. The J gene is TRBJ2-7, the V gene TRBV4-1; a weak D match, TRBD1 (6 bases). The CDR3 runs to 17 residues. Trimming took 0 bases from V and 3 from J, leaving 18 bases between them. Germline V gives CDR1 MGHRA, CDR2 YSYEKL. The CDR3 loop reads CASSQDPDRPTYYEQYF. The CDR3 bases are TGCGCCAGCAGCCAAGACCCCGACAGGCCTACTTACTACGAGCAGTACTTC.